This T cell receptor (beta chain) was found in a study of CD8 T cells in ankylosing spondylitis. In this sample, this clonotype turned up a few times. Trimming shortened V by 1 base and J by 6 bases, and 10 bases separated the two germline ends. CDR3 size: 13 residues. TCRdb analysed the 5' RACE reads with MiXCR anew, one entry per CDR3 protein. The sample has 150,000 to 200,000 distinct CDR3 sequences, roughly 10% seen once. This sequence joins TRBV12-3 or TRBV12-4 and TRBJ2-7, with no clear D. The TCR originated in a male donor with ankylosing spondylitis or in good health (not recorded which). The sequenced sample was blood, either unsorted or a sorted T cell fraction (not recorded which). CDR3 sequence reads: CASSLGKLSEQYF. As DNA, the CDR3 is TGTGCCAGCAGTTTAGGGAAATTGAGCGAGCAGTACTTC.